This passage covers 22 T cell receptor beta chains from one sample sequenced in a study of blood T cell repertoires in COVID-19. Method: immunoSEQ multiplex PCR; TCRdb's copy keeps in-frame clones and lacks some. The sample has about 280,000 clones, around 85% seen once; the top ten hold 5.1%. The sequenced sample consisted of peripheral blood. These receptors originate from a man aged 50 to 60 with active or convalescent COVID-19.

The chain links TRBV5-1 to TRBJ1-2; 7 nucleotides match TRBD1. This CDR3 has 12 amino acids. The germline V gene encodes CDR1 SGHRS and CDR2 YFSETQ. J was trimmed by 4 bases and V by 5 bases; bases with no gene match: 2. The CDR3 DNA reads TGCGCCAGCAGACGGGACAGCTATGGCTACACCTTC. It translates to CASRRDSYGYTF.

This clone has only a few counts. The chain is built from TRBV7-8 and TRBJ2-2; TRBD2 agrees at 13 bases. CDR1 SGHVS and CDR2 FQNEAQ come from the germline V gene. The CDR3 runs to 18 residues. The V segment lost 6 bases and the J segment 0 bases; nucleotides outside the gene matches: 7. CDR3 protein: CASRFGTSGIANTGELFF. CDR3 nucleotides: TGTGCCAGCAGATTCGGGACTAGCGGGATCGCGAACACCGGGGAGCTGTTTTTT.

V gene TRBV25-1 combines with J gene TRBJ2-5, with 7 bases identical to TRBD2. J gave up 4 bases and V 3 bases, and 8 bases lay outside the gene matches. The germline CDR1 and CDR2 sequences are MGHDK and SYGVNS. CDR3 size: 15 residues. CDR3 loop: CASSEVTPGGETQYF. The CDR3 nucleotides read TGTGCCAGCAGTGAGGTGACACCGGGGGGAGAGACCCAGTACTTC.

The chain joins TRBV7-2 to TRBJ2-7; 12 bases align to TRBD2. The CDR3 has 15 amino acids. V dropped 4 bases and J dropped 3; count of bases not matched to a gene: 4. The germline V gene has CDR1 SGHTA and CDR2 FQGNSA. CDR3 protein: CASSSLAGGGYEQYF. The CDR3 coding sequence is TGTGCCAGCAGCTCCCTAGCGGGAGGGGGCTACGAGCAGTACTTC.

This clone has more than one count but fewer than ten. The chain recombines TRBV5-4 with TRBJ2-2, with 9 bases fitting TRBD1. The J segment lost 2 bases and the V segment lost 3 bases, leaving 5 bases of the junction unmatched. Germline CDR1 reads SGHNT; CDR2 reads YYREEE (reference sequence). The CDR3 totals 16 residues. The CDR3 bases are TGTGCCAGCAGCTATGGACAGGGGAAAAACACCGGGGAGCTGTTTTTT. This sequence encodes CASSYGQGKNTGELFF.

The CDR3 bases are TGTGCCAGCAACCTAGCATCCTTGAACAATGAGCAGTTCTTC. Its translation: CASNLASLNNEQFF. The chain links TRBV3-1 (or the pseudogene TRBV3-2) to TRBJ2-1; a possible D gene is TRBD2 (5 bases). The CDR3 loop spans 14 amino acids. V was pared by 7 bases and J by 5 bases, with 15 bases between. The germline V gene encodes CDR1 LGHDT and CDR2 YNNKEL (reference sequence).

Written as DNA, the CDR3 is TGTGCCAGTAGTTGGAGGGAAGGGACAGGGGACGGCTACACCTTC. This sequence encodes CASSWREGTGDGYTF. The chain employs TRBV19 and TRBJ1-2, with 10 bases that match TRBD1. The CDR3 covers 15 residues. Germline CDR1 reads LNHDA; CDR2 reads SQIVND (reference sequence). The V and J ends lost 5 bases and 8 bases, in that order; junction bases with no gene match: 11.

In this sample, this clone turned up a few times. J is TRBJ2-1 and V is TRBV7-2; 12 bases map to TRBD2. J was trimmed by 0 bases and V by 7 bases; bases with no gene match: 10. Germline-derived CDR1 and CDR2 are SGHTA and FQGNSA. The CDR3 sequence is 18 residues long. The CDR3 reads CASTKLAGGSPSYNEQFF. Written as DNA, the CDR3 is TGTGCCAGCACCAAACTAGCGGGGGGATCCCCCTCCTACAATGAGCAGTTCTTC.

The chain links TRBV2 to TRBJ2-1, with 7 bases matching TRBD1. The ends lost 6 bases at V and 13 bases at J; junction bases unmatched: 12. In germline, CDR1 is SNHLY, CDR2 FYNNEI. The CDR3 is made up of 13 amino acids. The CDR3 is CASRYDRVPNQFF. The CDR3 DNA is TGTGCCAGCAGATACGACAGGGTCCCAAATCAGTTCTTC.

This chain uses TRBV29-1 with TRBJ1-1, with D unresolved. The germline V gene encodes CDR1 SQVTM and CDR2 ANQGSEA. Trimming pared 5 bases from V and 1 base from J, leaving 11 bases between. The CDR3 extends over 13 amino acids. CDR3 DNA: TGCAGCGTTTTTTTCCTGAGGAACACTGAAGCTTTCTTT. This translates into CSVFFLRNTEAFF.

This clone showed up just once. V usage is TRBV10-3 and J usage is TRBJ2-2; perhaps TRBD1 as D (5 bases). CDR3 length: 13 residues. Looked up from germline, CDR1 is ENHRY and CDR2 is SYGVKD. The V end lost 8 bases, the J end lost 4 bases, and 11 bases lay between the germline ends. The CDR3 nucleotides read TGTGCCATCGGGGCCCACAGCACCGGGGAGCTGTTTTTT. It specifies CAIGAHSTGELFF.

The rearrangement joins TRBV28 to TRBJ2-3; TRBD2 matches at 10 bases. Losses at the gene ends were 5 bases for V and 6 bases for J; bases not matched to a gene: 17. The CDR3 contains 18 residues. The V gene's germline CDR1 is MDHEN and CDR2 SYDVKM. DNA of the CDR3: TGTGCCAGCAGTGTTTACCCCGGGACTAGCGTCCCGGGGGATACGCAGTATTTT. Its protein product is CASSVYPGTSVPGDTQYF. The full variable domain, its missing parts supplied by reference TRBV28 and TRBJ2-3, is DVKVTQSSRYLVKRTGEKVFLECVQDMDHENMFWYRQDPGLGLRLIYFSYDVKMKEKGDIPEGYSVSREKKERFSLILESASTNQTSMYLCASSVYPGTSVPGDTQYFGPGTRLTVL.

V usage is TRBV19 and J usage is TRBJ1-5; a weak D match, TRBD1 (5 bases). CDR1 and CDR2 from the germline V gene are LNHDA and SQIVND (reference sequence). Trimming removed 7 bases at V and 1 base at J, with 17 bases between. The CDR3 is 16 amino acids. CDR3 sequence reads: CASMKEGTLSNQPQHF. The DNA for the CDR3 is TGTGCCAGTATGAAGGAGGGGACGCTGAGCAATCAGCCCCAGCATTTT. Complete variable domain (other parts from reference TRBV19 and TRBJ1-5): DGGITQSPKYLFRKEGQNVTLSCEQNLNHDAMYWYRQDPGQGLRLIYYSQIVNDFQKGDIAEGYSVSREKKESFPLTVTSAQKNPTAFYLCASMKEGTLSNQPQHFGDGTRLSIL.

The chain combines TRBV27 with TRBJ2-1; no firm D call. V was cut by 4 bases and J by 8 bases, with 9 bases left in between. CDR1 and CDR2 (germline): MNHEY, SMNVEV (reference sequence). This CDR3 is 12 amino acids long. CDR3 DNA: TGTGCCAGCAGTTACCGGGTGGATGAGCAGTTCTTC. This sequence encodes CASSYRVDEQFF.

The genes are TRBV5-8 and TRBJ1-2, with D possibly TRBD1 on 5 matching bases. The CDR3 totals 15 residues. Germline CDR1 reads SGHTS; CDR2 reads YDEGEE. Deletions cut 0 bases from V and 8 bases from J, with 17 bases between. The CDR3 loop reads CASSLGSGRDLGYTF. DNA for the CDR3: TGTGCCAGCAGCTTGGGGTCCGGACGGGACTTGGGCTACACCTTC.

This chain joins TRBV4-1 and TRBJ2-7; D gene unclear. Germline V gene lookup returns CDR1 MGHRA and CDR2 YSYEKL. The V end was cut by 0 bases, the J end by 6 bases, with 12 bases between. This CDR3 is 14 amino acids long. The CDR3 DNA follows: TGCGCCAGCAGCCAAGAACCAAGCGTCCCCGAGCAGTACTTC. Translated: CASSQEPSVPEQYF.

This sequence joins TRBV28 and TRBJ1-5; perhaps TRBD1 as D (5 bases). Germline assignment: CDR1 MDHEN and CDR2 SYDVKM. This CDR3 comprises 12 residues. The CDR3 DNA sequence: TGTGCTGAGAAAGGGGTCGATCAGCCCCAGCATTTT. Translation: CAEKGVDQPQHF. Filled out from reference TRBV28 and TRBJ1-5, the complete variable domain reads DVKVTQSSRYLVKRTGEKVFLECVQDMDHENMFWYRQDPGLGLRLIYFSYDVKMKEKGDIPEGYSVSREKKERFSLILESASTNQTSMYLCAEKGVDQPQHFGDGTRLSIL.

Notes on this clone: In the same sample, other DNA sequences code for this CDR3. This chain joins TRBV9 and TRBJ2-3, with D maybe TRBD1 (6 bases). The CDR3 runs 15 residues. Deletions cut 0 bases from V and 2 bases from J, with 10 bases between. The V gene's germline CDR1 is SGDLS and CDR2 YYNGEE. DNA of the CDR3: TGTGCCAGCAGCGTAGCCAGGGGCCCCACAGATACGCAGTATTTT. It encodes CASSVARGPTDTQYF.

The chain recombines TRBV7-9 with TRBJ1-6; D possibly corresponds to TRBD1 (5 bases). CDR3 length equals 14 residues. The germline CDR1 and CDR2 sequences are SEHNR and FQNEAQ (reference sequence). Trimming took off 2 bases at V and 13 bases at J, with 15 bases between the two ends. The CDR3 bases are TGTGCCAGCAGCTTAACGGGGCGGGAAGCCCCCCTCCACTTT. As protein: CASSLTGREAPLHF.

The sample holds a few counts of this clone. The chain couples TRBV30 to TRBJ1-5, with 7 bases that match TRBD1. V lost 3 bases and J lost 4; bases outside the gene matches: 12. Germline CDR1 and CDR2: GTSNPN and SVGIG (reference sequence). This CDR3 comprises 16 residues. The CDR3 reads CAWSPPYRGRNQPQHF. The CDR3 bases are TGTGCCTGGAGCCCCCCCTACAGGGGAAGGAATCAGCCCCAGCATTTT.

This sequence joins TRBV11-1 and TRBJ2-5, with 13 bases fitting TRBD2. V trimming: 4 bases; J trimming: 1 base; junction bases outside the gene matches: 3. The CDR3 covers 16 residues. Germline CDR1 is SGHAT and CDR2 is FQDESV (reference sequence). CDR3 sequence reads: CASSSGLAGTQETQYF. DNA of the CDR3: TGTGCCAGCAGCTCGGGACTAGCGGGGACCCAAGAGACCCAGTACTTC.

The chain recombines TRBV5-1 with TRBJ2-2; 7 bases are a match to TRBD1. The CDR3 is made up of 16 amino acids. Germline CDR1 and CDR2: SGHRS and YFSETQ. The V gene end was trimmed by 3 bases and the J gene end by 4 bases; junction bases not matched to a gene: 9. The CDR3 sequence is CASSSPDRQITGELFF. The CDR3 DNA follows: TGCGCCAGCAGCTCCCCGGACAGGCAGATCACCGGGGAGCTGTTTTTT. Full variable domain (outside the CDR3, taken from reference TRBV5-1 and TRBJ2-2): KAGVTQTPRYLIKTRGQQVTLSCSPISGHRSVSWYQQTPGQGLQFLFEYFSETQRNKGNFPGRFSGRQFSNSRSEMNVSTLELGDSALYLCASSSPDRQITGELFFGEGSRLTVL.